What follows describes a single T cell receptor beta chain. The CDR3 extends over 14 amino acids. CDR1 is SGHRS and CDR2 is YFSETQ in the germline V gene. V was shortened by 2 bases and J by 4 bases, with 12 bases between the two germline ends. The entry originates in a study of T cell changes during pregnancy in multiple sclerosis. Method: immunoSEQ multiplex PCR; TCRdb's copy keeps in-frame clones and lacks some. Among 80,000 to 100,000 clones listed, just over 90% were seen once. This receptor was taken from a female donor in good health, enrolled as a control in a pregnancy study. The sequencing used peripheral blood, collected in the second trimester of pregnancy. The gene calls are TRBV5-1 and TRBJ1-1; no definite D call. DNA of the CDR3: TGCGCCAGCAGCTTAGGCGGAGCCCTCACTGAAGCTTTCTTT. Protein: CASSLGGALTEAFF.